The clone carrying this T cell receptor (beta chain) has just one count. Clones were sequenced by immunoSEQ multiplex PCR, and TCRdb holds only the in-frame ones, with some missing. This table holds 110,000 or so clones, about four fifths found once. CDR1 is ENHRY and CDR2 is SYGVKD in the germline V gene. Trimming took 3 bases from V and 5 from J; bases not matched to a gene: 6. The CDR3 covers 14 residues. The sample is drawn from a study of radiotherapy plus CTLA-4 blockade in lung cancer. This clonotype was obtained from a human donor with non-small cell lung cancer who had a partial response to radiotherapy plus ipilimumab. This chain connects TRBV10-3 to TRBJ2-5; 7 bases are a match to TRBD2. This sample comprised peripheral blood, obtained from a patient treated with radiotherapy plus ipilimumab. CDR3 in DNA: TGTGCCATCAGTGACCGGGGGGATTCGGAGACCCAGTACTTC. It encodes CAISDRGDSETQYF.